The 5 T cell receptor beta chains below were found in one sample sequenced in a study of T cells in Graves' hyperthyroidism and ophthalmopathy. The source material, RNA transcripts, was used to amplify TCR beta CDR3 regions. A first-round RT-PCR of the TCR CDR3 used the HTBI primer set. TCRdb ran MiXCR on the multiplex PCR reads and lists one entry per CDR3 protein. The sample shows 730,000 or so distinct CDR3 sequences, approximately 19% of them seen only once. Input material: blood. The receptor set was obtained from a woman aged 45-65 years with Graves' hyperthyroidism that later progressed to Graves' ophthalmopathy.

The chain uses TRBV5-5 and TRBJ2-1; 7 positions agree with TRBD1. Germline CDR1 and CDR2: SGHKS and YYEKEE (reference sequence). The ends lost 1 base at V and 4 bases at J; junction bases unmatched: 5. The length of the CDR3 is 15 residues. The CDR3 reads CASSLKDRAYNEQFF. The CDR3 coding sequence is TGTGCCAGCAGCTTGAAAGACAGGGCTTACAATGAGCAGTTCTTC.

The gene calls are TRBV4-1 and TRBJ1-5, with D tentatively TRBD1 (5 bases). The length of the CDR3 is 14 residues. Between the trimmed V and J ends, which lost 0 bases and 7 bases, there was a span of 10 bases. CDR1 MGHRA and CDR2 YSYEKL come from the germline V gene. This chain's CDR3 is CASSQDGGEQPQHF. CDR3 in DNA: TGCGCCAGCAGCCAAGATGGAGGGGAACAGCCCCAGCATTTT.

The chain is built from TRBV9 and TRBJ1-2; no definite D call. With 3 bases removed from V and 4 bases from J, the gap between germline ends came to 10 bases. The CDR3 has 13 residues. Germline CDR1 and CDR2: SGDLS and YYNGEE. The CDR3 loop reads CASSAENLYGYTF. CDR3 nucleotides: TGTGCCAGCAGCGCGGAGAACCTCTATGGCTACACCTTC.

The chain recombines TRBV2 with TRBJ1-2; D gene ambiguous. This CDR3 is built from 15 residues. V was shortened by 8 bases and J by 4 bases, with 20 bases between the two germline ends. The V gene's germline CDR1 is SNHLY and CDR2 FYNNEI. As DNA, the CDR3 is TGTGCCAGCCCGCCCGACCGCGCCTTCCTCTATGGCTACACCTTC. Residues: CASPPDRAFLYGYTF.

The J gene is TRBJ1-5, the V gene TRBV24-1; unclear D gene. Between the trimmed V and J ends, which lost 12 bases and 9 bases, there was a span of 8 bases. Looked up from germline, CDR1 is KGHDR and CDR2 is SFDVKD. This CDR3 has 9 residues. CDR3 DNA: TGTGCCGCCGGGAGGCCCCAGCATTTT. Translation: CAAGRPQHF.